The 22 T cell receptor beta chains presented below share a single source sample, sequenced in a study of blood T cell repertoires in COVID-19 (dated by TCRdb to the early 2020s). Libraries were built with the immunoSEQ multiplex PCR assay. In TCRdb, the immuneACCESS table is reduced to in-frame sequences with V and J assigned. These tables do not hold every clone; where another copy was compared, an unresolved V gene accounts for under half, and the others remain unexplained. In this sample the table shows a few hundred thousand clones, 84% of which occur a single time. The ten biggest clones cover more than 1.5% of the sample. The sequenced sample was peripheral blood. These TCRs come from a woman aged 40 to 50 who had recovered from COVID-19.

This clone was counted a few times. The chain employs TRBV28 and TRBJ2-7; D is ambiguous. The germline V and J ends were trimmed by 8 bases and 6 bases, with 23 bases remaining between them. There are 15 residues in the CDR3. Germline values: CDR1 MDHEN, CDR2 SYDVKM. CDR3 amino acids: CASSIPGTTMREQYF. As DNA, the CDR3 is TGTGCCAGCTCCATCCCCGGCACTACGATGCGCGAGCAGTACTTC.

The CDR3 DNA follows: TGTGCCAGCAGCCAAGGGGCCCAGGGCCATACGCAGTATTTT. This translates into CASSQGAQGHTQYF. V gene TRBV3-1 (or the pseudogene TRBV3-2) combines with J gene TRBJ2-3; weak D call: TRBD1 (5 bases). Germline V lookup: CDR1 LGHDT, CDR2 YNNKEL (reference sequence). Deletions cut 1 base from V and 7 bases from J, with 12 bases between. The CDR3 consists of 14 residues.

The J gene is TRBJ2-5, the V gene TRBV18, with TRBD2 matching over 9 bases. V lost 0 bases to trimming and J lost 5 bases; unmatched junction nucleotides: 10. The CDR3 is made up of 17 amino acids. Per germline, CDR1 KGHSH and CDR2 LQKENI. CDR3 in amino acids: CASSPPLAGPGLETQYF. The DNA for the CDR3 is TGTGCCAGCTCACCACCTCTAGCGGGGCCCGGATTGGAGACCCAGTACTTC.

The V and J genes are TRBV19 and TRBJ1-2; TRBD1 matches 7 bases. This CDR3 contains 13 residues. V shed 4 bases, J shed 8 bases, and the junction held 7 bases outside the gene matches. CDR1 and CDR2 (germline): LNHDA, SQIVND (reference sequence). The CDR3 loop is CASSTQGRGGYTF. The CDR3 DNA reads TGTGCCAGTAGTACACAGGGGCGAGGAGGCTACACCTTC.

CDR3 sequence reads: CASSLGQAFSGANVLTF. The CDR3, as DNA: TGCGCCAGCAGCTTGGGGCAGGCTTTCTCTGGGGCCAACGTCCTGACTTTC. The chain has TRBV5-1 and TRBJ2-6; D is unclear. The CDR3 is 17 amino acids. V gave up 0 bases and J gave up 0 bases, with 10 bases separating them. The germline V gene encodes CDR1 SGHRS and CDR2 YFSETQ.

J is TRBJ2-5 and V is TRBV7-6, with 8 bases matching TRBD1. This CDR3 spans 15 amino acids. J was trimmed by 4 bases and V by 4 bases; bases with no gene match: 8. Germline V gene lookup returns CDR1 SGHVS and CDR2 FNYEAQ. The CDR3 sequence is CASSSFRGRRETQYF. As DNA, the CDR3 is TGTGCCAGCAGCTCGTTCAGGGGGCGAAGAGAGACCCAGTACTTC. The full variable domain, its missing parts supplied by reference TRBV7-6 and TRBJ2-5, is GAGVSQSPRYKVTKRGQDVALRCDPISGHVSLYWYRQALGQGPEFLTYFNYEAQQDKSGLPNDRFSAERPEGSISTLTIQRTEQRDSAMYRCASSSFRGRRETQYFGPGTRLLVL.

CDR3 nucleotide sequence: TGTGCCAGTGTCCCAGGGGGCGACTATGGCTACACCTTC. Encoded protein: CASVPGGDYGYTF. The chain combines TRBV2 with TRBJ1-2; 8 nucleotides line up with TRBD1. The CDR3 length is 13 residues. The junction had 6 bases not matched to a gene; V was cut back by 9 bases and J by 3 bases. Germline-derived CDR1 and CDR2 are SNHLY and FYNNEI.

V usage is TRBV24-1 and J usage is TRBJ2-5; 10 bases are shared with TRBD1. With V trimmed by 4 bases and J by 4 bases, 11 bases remained unmatched. The V gene's germline CDR1 is KGHDR and CDR2 SFDVKD. The CDR3 has 17 amino acids. The DNA of the CDR3 is TGTGCCACCAGTGAGTCCACGGGACAGGGGTCTGCAGAGACCCAGTACTTC. Translated: CATSESTGQGSAETQYF.

This clone was recorded only once. The rearrangement links TRBV4-1 to TRBJ2-4; tentatively, D is TRBD1 (6 bases). CDR1 and CDR2 from the germline V gene are MGHRA and YSYEKL. With 2 bases removed from V and 5 bases from J, the gap between germline ends came to 16 bases. CDR3 size: 16 residues. CDR3 in amino acids: CASSQPTGIFENIQYF. CDR3 DNA: TGCGCCAGCAGCCAACCTACAGGGATCTTCGAAAACATTCAGTACTTC.

This chain joins TRBV11-3 and TRBJ2-2; tentative D call: TRBD1 (5 bases). Trimming removed 5 bases at V and 8 bases at J, with 15 bases between. Germline-derived CDR1 and CDR2 are SGHNT and YENEEA. The CDR3 is 14 amino acids. The CDR3 coding sequence is TGTGCCAGCAGCCCTAGACAGAAAACAGGGGAGCTGTTTTTT. Amino acids: CASSPRQKTGELFF.

Here the CDR3 reads CASGLAGEETQYF. As DNA, the CDR3 is TGTGCCAGTGGACTAGCGGGGGAAGAGACCCAGTACTTC. The chain couples TRBV7-9 to TRBJ2-5; 13 bases align to TRBD2. Germline V gene sequence: CDR1 SEHNR, CDR2 FQNEAQ (reference sequence). CDR3 length: 13 residues. V trimming: 9 bases; J trimming: 3 bases; junction bases outside the gene matches: 1. Full variable domain (remainder filled in from reference TRBV7-9 and TRBJ2-5): DTGVSQNPRHKITKRGQNVTFRCDPISEHNRLYWYRQTLGQGPEFLTYFQNEAQLEKSRLLSDRFSAERPKGSFSTLEIQRTEQGDSAMYLCASGLAGEETQYFGPGTRLLVL.

The J gene is TRBJ2-3, the V gene TRBV18; D unclear. Germline V gives CDR1 KGHSH, CDR2 LQKENI. The V end lost 3 bases, the J end lost 6 bases, and 7 bases lay between the germline ends. This CDR3 has 12 residues. DNA for the CDR3: TGTGCCAGCTCACCCTCCGGGGATACGCAGTATTTT. Translating gives CASSPSGDTQYF.

The count of this clone is one. Different DNA sequences within this sample yield the same CDR3. V and J are TRBV13 and TRBJ1-2; TRBD1 agrees at 7 bases. The germline CDR1 and CDR2 sequences are PRHDT and FYEKMQ (reference sequence). The junction had 13 bases not matched to a gene; V was cut back by 3 bases and J by 3 bases. The CDR3 consists of 17 residues. The CDR3 reads CASSLGDRDRSYYGYTF. CDR3 DNA: TGTGCCAGCAGCTTGGGGGACCGGGACAGAAGTTACTATGGCTACACCTTC.

The chain uses TRBV6-5 and TRBJ1-4; D unclear. The CDR3 has 16 residues. Looked up from germline, CDR1 is MNHEY and CDR2 is SVGAGI. The V and J ends lost 3 bases and 0 bases respectively, with 11 bases between them. In nucleotides, the CDR3 is TGTGCCAGCAGTTATGTTGCAGATTCAACTAATGAAAAACTGTTTTTT. This sequence encodes CASSYVADSTNEKLFF.

The CDR3 DNA reads as TGTGCCAGCAGCCTCGGGACAGGGAGTAGCACAGATACGCAGTATTTT. This translates into CASSLGTGSSTDTQYF. This chain links TRBV3-1 (or the pseudogene TRBV3-2) with TRBJ2-3; 9 bases are a match to TRBD1. CDR1 is LGHDT and CDR2 is YNNKEL in the germline V gene (reference sequence). The J segment lost 0 bases and the V segment lost 4 bases, leaving 5 bases of the junction unmatched. The CDR3 loop spans 16 amino acids.

The V and J genes are TRBV19 and TRBJ2-1; 7 positions agree with TRBD1. The J segment lost 7 bases and the V segment lost 4 bases, leaving 4 bases of the junction unmatched. CDR1 is LNHDA and CDR2 is SQIVND in the germline V gene (reference sequence). This CDR3 is built from 13 residues. DNA for the CDR3: TGTGCCAGTAGTAACCCAGGGGGAAATGAGCAGTTCTTC. It encodes CASSNPGGNEQFF.

V and J are TRBV7-9 and TRBJ2-1; D is unresolved. Germline CDR1 is SEHNR and CDR2 is FQNEAQ (reference sequence). Trimming pared 5 bases from V and 0 bases from J, leaving 8 bases between. The CDR3 loop spans 14 amino acids. CDR3 region: CASSPSSSYNEQFF. The DNA of the CDR3 is TGTGCCAGCAGCCCCTCTAGCTCCTACAATGAGCAGTTCTTC. The variable domain in full, completed from reference TRBV7-9 and TRBJ2-1, reads DTGVSQNPRHKITKRGQNVTFRCDPISEHNRLYWYRQTLGQGPEFLTYFQNEAQLEKSRLLSDRFSAERPKGSFSTLEIQRTEQGDSAMYLCASSPSSSYNEQFFGPGTRLTVL.

The chain is built from TRBV4-1 and TRBJ2-3, with 7 bases matching TRBD2. This CDR3 is 22 amino acids long. CDR1 MGHRA and CDR2 YSYEKL come from the germline V gene. The V and J ends lost 0 bases and 2 bases, in that order; junction bases with no gene match: 23. The CDR3 DNA sequence: TGCGCCAGCAGCCAAGATTATTGGGAGACGGGACCACGAGCGGGGATCACAGATACGCAGTATTTT. As protein: CASSQDYWETGPRAGITDTQYF.

The chain combines TRBV19 with TRBJ2-6, with a tentative D call TRBD1 (6 bases). V shed 0 bases and J shed 4 bases, with 13 bases lying between them. Germline lookup yields CDR1 LNHDA and CDR2 SQIVND (reference sequence). The CDR3 is 17 amino acids. CDR3 sequence: CASSIELQGIGANVLTF. Written as DNA, the CDR3 is TGTGCCAGTAGTATAGAACTACAGGGTATCGGGGCCAACGTCCTGACTTTC.

This clone was seen only a few times. This sequence joins TRBV5-1 and TRBJ2-2; 8 bases map to TRBD1. The V gene end was trimmed by 4 bases and the J gene end by 4 bases; junction bases not matched to a gene: 9. Germline V gene lookup returns CDR1 SGHRS and CDR2 YFSETQ. The CDR3 has 16 residues. CDR3: CASSELQGVITGELFF. The CDR3 DNA reads as TGCGCCAGCAGCGAGCTACAGGGGGTGATCACCGGGGAGCTGTTTTTT.

The chain has TRBV7-9 and TRBJ1-1, with 7 bases aligning to TRBD1. This CDR3 region has 14 residues. V lost 1 base and J lost 10; bases outside the gene matches: 9. Germline CDR1 SEHNR, CDR2 FQNEAQ (reference sequence). DNA for the CDR3: TGTGCCAGCAGCTTAGAGGTGGAGACAGGGAGAGCTTTCTTT. This translates into CASSLEVETGRAFF. The full variable domain, rest sourced from reference TRBV7-9 and TRBJ1-1, is DTGVSQNPRHKITKRGQNVTFRCDPISEHNRLYWYRQTLGQGPEFLTYFQNEAQLEKSRLLSDRFSAERPKGSFSTLEIQRTEQGDSAMYLCASSLEVETGRAFFGQGTRLTVV.

J is TRBJ1-2 and V is TRBV5-5; no reliable D call. V lost 4 bases and J lost 8, with 12 bases in between. The CDR3 extends over 12 amino acids. In germline, CDR1 is SGHKS, CDR2 YYEKEE (reference sequence). The CDR3 is CASSPEYKGYTF. CDR3 coding DNA: TGTGCCAGCAGCCCGGAGTATAAAGGCTACACCTTC.